This T cell receptor (beta chain) was documented in a study of T cell repertoires in cytomegalovirus infection. This clonotype occurred a few times. Germline V lookup: CDR1 LGHNA, CDR2 YNFKEQ. Trimming left V 2 bases short and J 4 bases short, with 12 bases between. This CDR3 has 15 residues. One entry per CDR3 protein, called by TCRdb with MiXCR from the reads. Among about 180,000 distinct CDR3 sequences listed, roughly 17% were seen once. This clonotype was sampled from a human donor in good health (CMV status not recorded). Some clones in this sample may be carry-over from other donors' samples. The sequenced sample was CD8+ T cells from PBMCs. The rearrangement joins TRBV4-2 to TRBJ1-5, with no clear D. For the CDR3, the DNA is TGTGCCAGCAGCCAATCGACGACGCCTAATCAGCCCCAGCATTTT. As protein: CASSQSTTPNQPQHF.